These 21 T cell receptor beta chains were sequenced from one sample in a study of blood T cells in healthy people across ages. Primers used in a second PCR of about 6 to 11 cycles were a sample-barcoded 5' primer and a J-beta primer mix. TCRdb analysed the 5' RACE reads with MiXCR anew, one entry per CDR3 protein. Counted here are approximately 900,000 distinct CDR3 sequences, almost 30% occurring once; the ten biggest clones make up approximately 10%. The sample also formed part of further work on T cells of mothers and their children.

The material sequenced was blood. Receptors originate from a woman aged 40 to 55 in good health.

As for this clonotype: A much more abundant neighbour one base away suggests this may be a read error. The chain uses TRBV28 and TRBJ2-5; a weak D match, TRBD2 (6 bases). Trimming removed 7 bases from V and 11 bases from J, with 17 bases in between. Germline V gene sequence: CDR1 MDHEN, CDR2 SYDVKM. The CDR3 is 12 amino acids. The CDR3 loop reads CASKYGGNEQYF. CDR3 DNA: TGTGCCAGCAAATATGGGGGGAATGAGCAGTACTTC.

This clonotype was picked up a small number of times. The J gene is TRBJ2-1, the V gene TRBV12-3 or TRBV12-4; D might be TRBD1 or TRBD2, each matching 5 bases. The CDR3 is made up of 16 amino acids. V shed 8 bases and J shed 2 bases, with 19 bases lying between them. CDR3 DNA: TGTGCCAGCCGCTTCGGGACCGATGCCACCTACAATGAGCAGTTCTTC. Translated: CASRFGTDATYNEQFF.

This clonotype was detected a few times. The CDR3 reads CAWTKGLAGTADTQYF. In DNA form, the CDR3 reads TGTGCCTGGACTAAGGGACTAGCGGGGACCGCAGATACGCAGTATTTT. The chain has TRBV30 and TRBJ2-3, with 13 bases fitting TRBD2. CDR3 size: 16 residues. The germline CDR1 and CDR2 sequences are GTSNPN and SVGIG (reference sequence). Trimming cost V 4 bases and J 4 bases; bases outside gene matches: 8.

This clonotype occurred a few times. This chain uses TRBV20-1 with TRBJ1-5; 7 bases match TRBD1. The CDR3 runs to 14 residues. The V gene's germline CDR1 is DFQATT and CDR2 SNEGSKA (reference sequence). V lost 5 bases to trimming and J lost 3 bases; unmatched junction nucleotides: 7. CDR3 nucleotide sequence: TGCAGTGCTGTTACGGGACAGACCAATCAGCCCCAGCATTTT. It encodes CSAVTGQTNQPQHF.

This clonotype was observed once. This sequence joins TRBV30 and TRBJ1-4; D is uncertain. CDR1 is GTSNPN and CDR2 is SVGIG in the germline V gene (reference sequence). The V end was cut by 3 bases, the J end by 6 bases, with 11 bases between. This CDR3 comprises 13 residues. The CDR3 protein is CAWRGTTYEKLFF. The CDR3 DNA reads as TGTGCCTGGAGGGGAACGACTTATGAAAAACTGTTTTTT.

In its sample, this clonotype was seen a few times. The chain carries TRBV28 and TRBJ2-1, with D perhaps TRBD1 or TRBD2 (5 bases each). This CDR3 region has 13 residues. Trimming cost V 3 bases and J 8 bases, with 11 bases left between them. Germline values: CDR1 MDHEN, CDR2 SYDVKM. The DNA of the CDR3 is TGTGCCAGCAGTTTTCCCGGGGCGGATGAGCAGTTCTTC. It translates to CASSFPGADEQFF.

This clonotype has at least ten counts. V and J are TRBV20-1 and TRBJ2-4, with 9 bases matching TRBD1. The length of the CDR3 is 14 residues. J was trimmed by 12 bases and V by 4 bases; bases with no gene match: 13. Germline CDR1 reads DFQATT; CDR2 reads SNEGSKA (reference sequence). In DNA form, the CDR3 reads TGCAGTGCTACGCCAGGACAGGGGCTTGTGAGTCAGTACTTC. Its translation: CSATPGQGLVSQYF.

This clonotype has at least ten counts. As DNA, the CDR3 is TGTGCCAGCAGTTGGACCCTCGGGACCCAGTACTTC. Translating gives CASSWTLGTQYF. The chain uses TRBV28 and TRBJ2-5, with D uncertain. The V end lost 4 bases, the J end lost 7 bases, and 10 bases lay between the germline ends. Germline CDR1 is MDHEN and CDR2 is SYDVKM. This CDR3 is built from 12 residues.

This clonotype was counted a few times. The chain couples TRBV7-9 to TRBJ2-7; D is tentatively TRBD1 or TRBD2 (6 bases each). The CDR3 spans 14 residues. Germline CDR1 SEHNR, CDR2 FQNEAQ (reference sequence). Trimming pared 11 bases from V and 5 bases from J, leaving 22 bases between. CDR3 sequence (DNA): TGTGCCGCCGCCCCGGGGGCGGGGACCCACGAGCAGTACTTC. This gives the protein CAAAPGAGTHEQYF.

In this sample, this clonotype turned up many times. This chain uses TRBV7-6 with TRBJ2-7; D is uncertain. Germline assignment: CDR1 SGHVS and CDR2 FNYEAQ. V gave up 3 bases and J gave up 5 bases, with 14 bases separating them. The CDR3 spans 14 residues. The CDR3 DNA follows: TGTGCCAGCAGCTTTTGGCCAGTTTCCGACGAGCAGTACTTC. Its translation is CASSFWPVSDEQYF.

This clonotype was counted ten times or more. At one boundary the junction diverges from the germline segment, which might be a read error. The J gene is TRBJ2-3, the V gene TRBV7-7, with TRBD2 as a possible D gene (6 bases). Germline lookup yields CDR1 SSHAT and CDR2 FNYEAQ (reference sequence). CDR3 length equals 15 residues. As DNA, the CDR3 is TGTGCTAGCAGCGTCGGAGGGGCCTACACAGATACGCAGTATTTT. This encodes CASSVGGAYTDTQYF.

This clonotype has a count of ten or more. The rearrangement uses TRBV25-1 and TRBJ2-7; D not certain. Trimming stripped 4 bases from V and 8 bases from J, with 3 bases between. Looked up from germline, CDR1 is MGHDK and CDR2 is SYGVNS. The CDR3 sequence is 9 residues long. DNA for the CDR3: TGTGCCAGCAGTGCTCAGCAGTACTTC. This gives the protein CASSAQQYF.

The chain employs TRBV14 and TRBJ2-5, with 9 bases fitting TRBD2. CDR1 and CDR2 from the germline V gene are SGHDN and FVKESK. This CDR3 region has 16 residues. With V trimmed by 0 bases and J by 1 base, 3 bases remained unmatched. The CDR3 loop is CASSQDSSGAQETQYF. CDR3 DNA: TGTGCCAGCAGCCAAGATTCTAGCGGGGCCCAAGAGACCCAGTACTTC.

Remarks on this clonotype: A single base separates this from a much larger clone, so it may be a read error. Here the CDR3 DNA reads TGTGCCAGCAGCTTAACCTTTGCAGGGGCAGGGGCCGACGTCCTGACTTTC. Amino acids: CASSLTFAGAGADVLTF. The V call is TRBV7-2, the J call TRBJ2-6; maybe TRBD1 (6 bases). CDR3 length: 17 residues. The germline CDR1 and CDR2 sequences are SGHTA and FQGNSA.

This chain links TRBV12-5 with TRBJ2-5, with a weak D call TRBD1 (6 bases). TRBJ2-7 explains the end of the DNA better; the J call may be wrong. This CDR3 has 16 amino acids. Looked up from germline, CDR1 is LGHNT and CDR2 is FRNRAP. The CDR3 sequence: CASGLVWGQGKDEQYF. As DNA, the CDR3 is TGTGCTAGTGGTTTGGTATGGGGGCAGGGGAAAGACGAGCAGTACTTC.

This clonotype was seen a handful of times. The genes are TRBV20-1 and TRBJ1-5; possible D gene TRBD1, 6 bases. Germline values: CDR1 DFQATT, CDR2 SNEGSKA (reference sequence). The CDR3 length is 14 residues. V lost 0 bases and J lost 4, with 10 bases in between. CDR3 sequence: CSAREARGNQPQHF. The CDR3 nucleotides read TGCAGTGCTAGAGAAGCCAGGGGTAATCAGCCCCAGCATTTT.

As to this clonotype: The germline gene is not matched at one end of the junction; a read error may be the cause. The chain joins TRBV6-2 or TRBV6-3 to TRBJ2-1; TRBD2 agrees at 15 bases. This CDR3 is built from 17 residues. Germline V gene data show CDR1 as MNHEY and CDR2 as SVGEGT. The CDR3 spells CASRWTSGGAWYNEQFF. The DNA for the CDR3 is TGCGCCAGCAGGTGGACTAGCGGGGGGGCTTGGTACAATGAGCAGTTCTTC.

Concerning this clonotype itself: The junction departs from germline at one end; a sequencing error may be responsible. The chain has TRBV7-2 and TRBJ2-3; 7 bases agree with TRBD2. This CDR3 contains 15 residues. The germline V gene encodes CDR1 SGHTA and CDR2 FQGNSA. The CDR3 protein is CVSSGASSFTDTQYF. Written as DNA, the CDR3 is TGTGTCAGCAGCGGGGCTAGTTCTTTCACAGATACGCAGTATTTT.

As regards this clonotype: A much bigger clone sits one base away, suggesting this may be a read error. The V and J genes are TRBV4-1 and TRBJ2-4; D is tentatively TRBD1 or TRBD2 (6 bases each). Germline CDR1 and CDR2: MGHRA and YSYEKL. The CDR3 spans 12 residues. The CDR3 protein is CANSEGSGARYF. CDR3 bases: TGCGCCAACAGCGAAGGGTCGGGGGCAAGGTACTTC.

Comments on this clonotype: A much more abundant neighbour one base away suggests this may be a read error. The chain employs TRBV5-8 and TRBJ2-7; unclear D gene. The CDR3 contains 13 residues. Germline loops: CDR1 SGHTS, CDR2 YDEGEE. This CDR3 reads CVSSFGFGYEQYF. For the CDR3, the DNA is TGTGTCAGCAGCTTCGGGTTTGGCTACGAGCAGTACTTC.

This clonotype was seen repeatedly, ten times or more. V and J are TRBV5-1 and TRBJ2-6; 8 positions match TRBD1. There are 15 residues in the CDR3. V lost 0 bases and J lost 8; bases outside the gene matches: 4. Germline CDR1 and CDR2: SGHRS and YFSETQ. CDR3 coding DNA: TGCGCCAGCAGCTTGGAAGGACAGGGTCCCAACGTCCTGACTTTC. Translation: CASSLEGQGPNVLTF.